Below, 17 T cell receptor beta chains from the same sample are listed, as sequenced in a study of blood T cells in healthy people across ages. For the second PCR, which ran for 7 to 11 cycles, a sample-barcoded 5' primer and a J-beta primer mix were used. MiXCR, run by TCRdb on the 5' RACE reads, gives a single entry per CDR3 protein. Seen here are about 640,000 distinct CDR3 sequences, approximately 30% observed once, and the top ten hold 15% to 17%. The sequenced sample consisted of blood. These receptors originate from a woman aged 80 or older in good health.

J is TRBJ2-7 and V is TRBV24-1; D gene unclear. The J call may be in error: the DNA end matches TRBJ2-5 better. The CDR3 contains 11 residues. Germline-derived CDR1 and CDR2 are KGHDR and SFDVKD. This CDR3 reads CATSDGETQYF. DNA for the CDR3: TGTGCCACCAGTGACGGCGAGACCCAGTACTTC.

By share, this clonotype ranks as medium-sized. The junction and the germline gene differ at one end; a read error may be behind it. The J gene is TRBJ2-7, the V gene TRBV5-6, with 10 bases matching TRBD1. This CDR3 region has 14 residues. Germline lookup yields CDR1 SGHDT and CDR2 YYEEEE. The DNA for the CDR3 is TGCGCCAGCAGCTGGACAGGGGGCTCCTACGAGCAGTACTTC. It translates to CASSWTGGSYEQYF.

In its sample, this clonotype was seen once. Since a much larger clone is just one base distant, this may be a read error. The chain combines TRBV29-1 with TRBJ2-1, with 9 positions matching TRBD1. The length of the CDR3 is 16 residues. CDR1 is SQVTM, CDR2 ANQGSEA, per germline. Trimming took 0 bases from V and 10 from J; bases not matched to a gene: 13. The CDR3 DNA reads as TGCAGCGTTGAAGATTGGGGACAGGGAAGCACCTACGAGCAGTTCTTC. Amino acid sequence: CSVEDWGQGSTYEQFF.

This clonotype was counted only a few times. The chain recombines TRBV7-2 with TRBJ2-4; 8 positions agree with TRBD1. Losses at the gene ends were 5 bases for V and 4 bases for J; bases not matched to a gene: 7. The CDR3 is 15 residues long. Germline values: CDR1 SGHTA, CDR2 FQGNSA. The CDR3 reads CASSPRGPGKNIQYF. DNA of the CDR3: TGTGCCAGCAGCCCCAGGGGGCCAGGGAAAAACATTCAGTACTTC. The whole variable domain, remainder taken from reference TRBV7-2 and TRBJ2-4, is GAGVSQSPSNKVTEKGKDVELRCDPISGHTALYWYRQSLGQGLEFLIYFQGNSAPDKSGLPSDRFSAERTGGSVSTLTIQRTQQEDSAVYLCASSPRGPGKNIQYFGAGTRLSVL.

V and J are TRBV6-5 and TRBJ1-4, with TRBD1 as a possible D gene (5 bases). Trimming cost V 6 bases and J 8 bases, with 13 bases left between them. The CDR3 consists of 13 residues. The germline gives CDR1 MNHEY, CDR2 SVGAGI. CDR3 coding DNA: TGTGCCAGCAGCCCGGGGGACCAAGAAAAACTGTTTTTT. This encodes CASSPGDQEKLFF.

V and J are TRBV7-3 and TRBJ2-1, with D hard to call. The length of the CDR3 is 15 residues. V shed 1 base and J shed 0 bases, with 7 bases lying between them. Germline loops: CDR1 SGHTA, CDR2 FQGTGA. Here the CDR3 reads CASSLRPLSYNEQFF. As DNA, the CDR3 is TGTGCCAGCAGCTTAAGGCCACTCTCCTACAATGAGCAGTTCTTC.

CDR3 coding DNA: TGCAGTGCTAGGACATTCGAAGCTTTCTTT. Protein sequence: CSARTFEAFF. This chain uses TRBV20-1 with TRBJ1-1; D call uncertain. The CDR3 is made up of 10 amino acids. Germline CDR1 is DFQATT and CDR2 is SNEGSKA (reference sequence). Trimming took off 3 bases at V and 8 bases at J, with 7 bases between the two ends.

The chain is built from TRBV7-6 and TRBJ2-1; 7 nucleotides match TRBD2. CDR3 length: 13 residues. J gave up 9 bases and V 5 bases, and 7 bases lay outside the gene matches. CDR1 and CDR2 (germline): SGHVS, FNYEAQ. CDR3 sequence: CASSLEGGSEQFF. In DNA form, the CDR3 reads TGTGCCAGCAGCCTAGAGGGCGGGAGTGAGCAGTTCTTC.

This clonotype was counted many times. The rearrangement joins TRBV5-1 to TRBJ2-7; D call uncertain. The V gene lost 0 bases and the J gene lost 6 bases, with 10 bases spanning the gap. Germline V gene sequence: CDR1 SGHRS, CDR2 YFSETQ. The CDR3 covers 13 residues. CDR3 sequence reads: CASSLGPSPEQYF. The CDR3 DNA reads as TGCGCCAGCAGCTTGGGCCCGAGTCCCGAGCAGTACTTC.

This clonotype was counted many times. The CDR3 spells CSVAVGSGYTF. The CDR3, as DNA: TGCAGCGTTGCAGTGGGTTCTGGCTACACCTTC. The J gene is TRBJ1-2, the V gene TRBV29-1, with no clear D. Trimming shortened V by 4 bases and J by 7 bases, and 10 bases separated the two germline ends. The CDR3 contains 11 residues. The germline V gene encodes CDR1 SQVTM and CDR2 ANQGSEA.

This clonotype has just a few counts. The chain couples TRBV5-4 to TRBJ1-2; 7 bases match TRBD1. Germline CDR1 and CDR2: SGHNT and YYREEE (reference sequence). CDR3 length: 14 residues. Trimming removed 7 bases from V and 8 bases from J; junction bases left unmatched: 14. The DNA of the CDR3 is TGTGCCAGCGGCCAACCGGGACAGTGGACCGGCTACACCTTC. Its protein is CASGQPGQWTGYTF.

This clonotype was recorded a few times. A much larger clonotype is one base distant, so this may be a read error. The chain carries TRBV6-2 or TRBV6-3 and TRBJ2-7; D is tentatively TRBD1 or TRBD2 (5 bases each). Germline assignment: CDR1 MNHEY and CDR2 SVGEGT. V lost 4 bases, J lost 6 bases, and 16 bases lay in between. The CDR3 has 14 amino acids. In DNA form, the CDR3 reads TGTGCCAGCAGTTCCCACGGGGCAGCTCCCGAGCAGTACTTC. This sequence encodes CASSSHGAAPEQYF.

This clonotype was observed a single time. Here the CDR3 reads CAIKQGLATNEKLFF. The CDR3 DNA is TGTGCCATCAAACAGGGCTTAGCAACTAATGAAAAACTGTTTTTT. The chain carries TRBV10-3 and TRBJ1-4; D is possibly TRBD1 (6 bases). Trimming left V 7 bases short and J 0 bases short, with 12 bases between. The CDR3 totals 15 residues. Germline V gene lookup returns CDR1 ENHRY and CDR2 SYGVKD.

This clonotype was seen repeatedly, ten times or more. The V and J genes are TRBV20-1 and TRBJ2-7; 7 positions agree with TRBD1. This CDR3 has 15 residues. Germline values: CDR1 DFQATT, CDR2 SNEGSKA (reference sequence). The V segment lost 6 bases and the J segment 4 bases; nucleotides outside the gene matches: 15. The CDR3 nucleotides read TGCAGTGCAAATAACAGGGGTTCTCGAGGATACGAGCAGTACTTC. This encodes CSANNRGSRGYEQYF.

In the case of this clonotype: This may stem from a read error, because a much larger clone lies one nucleotide away. The rearrangement links TRBV4-3 to TRBJ2-7; 9 nucleotides agree with TRBD1. The V gene end was trimmed by 1 base and the J gene end by 7 bases; junction bases not matched to a gene: 11. This CDR3 is built from 16 residues. Germline V gene sequence: CDR1 LGHNA, CDR2 YSLEER. The CDR3 nucleotides are TGCGCCAGCAGCCAAGGGGAGGACAGGGGTTACAATGAGCAGTACTTC. It yields the protein CASSQGEDRGYNEQYF.

This clonotype was detected only once. This rearrangement joins TRBV27 to TRBJ2-1, with 12 positions matching TRBD2. Trimming removed 4 bases from V and 7 bases from J; junction bases left unmatched: 17. CDR1 is MNHEY, CDR2 SMNVEV, per germline (reference sequence). The CDR3 has 19 residues. The CDR3 DNA follows: TGTGCCAGCAGTTACAGGGGGCAACTAGCGGGAGGCCCTATTAATGAGCAGTTCTTC. It translates to CASSYRGQLAGGPINEQFF.

As to this clonotype: A much larger clone sits a single nucleotide away, making a read error possible. The CDR3 carries no conserved terminal phenylalanine or tryptophan, so it likely arises from a read error. J is TRBJ2-3 and V is TRBV12-3 or TRBV12-4, with D possibly being TRBD2 (5 bases). CDR3 length equals 14 residues. CDR3 bases: TGTGCCAGCAGTTCTAGAGCTAGCACAGATGCGCAGTATTCT. It specifies CASSSRASTDAQYS.